This TCR beta chain was sequenced in a study of beta chain features in type 1 diabetes. Study information: Cell yields, gender and age were similar in healthy donors and patients. General study findings and limits: Type 1 diabetes patients had moderately but significantly shorter TCRB CDR3s in all four CD4+ subsets. Fewer junction insertions and more nucleotide deletions appeared in type 1 diabetes patients.

V lost 4 bases, J lost 4 bases, and 9 bases stayed unmatched. Germline V lookup: CDR1 MNHEY, CDR2 SMNVEV (reference sequence). This CDR3 is built from 16 residues. Notes on this clone: Its antigen is not known.

Investigators reverse transcribed all isolated RNA, so they sequenced expressed TCRB transcripts. Assay used: immunoSEQ multiplex PCR; TCRdb lists only in-frame clones, some missing. Here the sample spans hundreds of thousands of clones, roughly 16% being singletons. The chain is built from TRBV27 and TRBJ2-7; TRBD1 matches at 11 bases. This clonotype was sampled from a man between 18 and 29 years old in good health. Sequencing was performed on naive CD4+ T cells from blood. DNA for the CDR3: TGTGCCAGCAGTTCCCCACGGGACAGGGGGTGGTACGAGCAGTACTTC. Translated: CASSSPRDRGWYEQYF.